These T cell receptor beta chains were read from a single sample in a study of blood T cell repertoires in COVID-19. Repertoires were generated with immunoSEQ multiplex PCR, while TCRdb's copy carries only in-frame clones and drops some. The sample includes approximately 180,000 clones, 88% seen only once; the top ten take about 4.4%. The sequencing sample was made of peripheral blood. The receptors stem from a human donor in a cohort sampled during active COVID-19. Both conserved end residues are part of each CDR3. D genes are given only for firm matches. Where a row states a size, it is once, few, many or the class of an expanded clone; other rows omit it.

V,J,size,D,DNA,CDR3
TRBV18,TRBJ2-3,-,TRBD2,TGTGCCAGCTCACCTGGTAGCGGGTCCCTCACAGATACGCAGTATTTT,CASSPGSGSLTDTQYF
TRBV27,TRBJ2-1,-,-,TGTGCCAGCAGTTCCACCGAACGGGGGAATGAGCAGTTCTTC,CASSSTERGNEQFF
TRBV11-3,TRBJ2-1,-,TRBD2,TGTGCCAGCAGCTCGCCGGGACTAGCGAGACCACAGCAGTTCTTC,CASSSPGLARPQQFF
TRBV2,TRBJ1-6,-,-,TGTGCCAGCTTGCTACAGGAGGGTTCACCCCTCCACTTT,CASLLQEGSPLHF
TRBV6-6,TRBJ1-5,-,-,TGTGCCAGCAGTTACGAGGATTTCTCGGCCCAGCATTTT,CASSYEDFSAQHF
TRBV6-9,TRBJ2-1,-,TRBD2,TGTGCCAGCAGTTCCATCCCGGGACTAGCGGATTTCAATGAGCAGTTCTTC,CASSSIPGLADFNEQFF
TRBV6-6,TRBJ1-1,-,TRBD1,TGTGCCAGCAGTACGAACAGGGGTCGGATGAACACTGAAGCTTTCTTT,CASSTNRGRMNTEAFF
TRBV2,TRBJ1-1,-,-,TGTGCCAGCACCCTCCAGGGGAACGCTGAAGCTTTCTTT,CASTLQGNAEAFF
TRBV3-1/TRBV3-2,TRBJ2-7,-,-,TGTGCCAGCAGCCAAGATGCGGCAGCCGGCTACGAGCAGTACTTC,CASSQDAAAGYEQYF
TRBV4-3,TRBJ2-7,few,TRBD1,TGCGCCAGCAGCCAGGGGACAGTGCGGGAGCAGTACTTC,CASSQGTVREQYF
TRBV6-2/TRBV6-3,TRBJ1-3,-,-,TGTGCCAGCAGCTCACAGGGTAAAGCTGGAAACACCATATATTTT,CASSSQGKAGNTIYF
TRBV7-2,TRBJ2-3,once,TRBD2,TGTGCCAGCAGCTTAACTAGCGGGGGGGGCAATACGCAGTATTTT,CASSLTSGGGNTQYF
TRBV5-1,TRBJ2-5,-,-,TGCGCCAGCACCCTGACAGGTCAAGAGACCCAGTACTTC,CASTLTGQETQYF
TRBV3-1/TRBV3-2,TRBJ2-5,-,TRBD2,TGTGCCAGCAGCCAAGTTGCTAGCGGGGAAGGGGCCCAGTACTTC,CASSQVASGEGAQYF
TRBV27,TRBJ1-6,-,-,TGTGCCAGCAGGCAAACAGGGTCGGCGTCACCCCTCCACTTT,CASRQTGSASPLHF
TRBV28,TRBJ2-7,-,-,TGTGCCAGCAGTCCACGTGGTTGGCCCTACGAGCAGTACTTC,CASSPRGWPYEQYF
TRBV2,TRBJ1-5,once,TRBD1,TGTGCCAGCAGACTAGACAGGGGAGGTCAGCCCCAGCATTTT,CASRLDRGGQPQHF
TRBV29-1,TRBJ1-2,-,TRBD1,TGCAGCGTTGAAAGTTGGGGTAGTATGTGGACAGGGGCGTCCTTTGGCTACACCTTC,CSVESWGSMWTGASFGYTF
TRBV3-1/TRBV3-2,TRBJ2-1,-,-,TGTGCCAGCAGCCATGCCCTAGGTTACAATGAGCAGTTCTTC,CASSHALGYNEQFF
TRBV5-4,TRBJ2-1,once,-,TGTGCCAGCAGCTTGGAACAAATTCACAATGAGCAGTTCTTC,CASSLEQIHNEQFF
TRBV28,TRBJ2-7,once,TRBD1,TGTGCCAGCAGTTCACCGGGACAGGGAAAAGACGAGCAGTACTTC,CASSSPGQGKDEQYF
TRBV11-2,TRBJ1-1,-,-,TGTGCCAGCAGCTACTATCAGGGGAGCACTGAAGCTTTCTTT,CASSYYQGSTEAFF
TRBV10-3,TRBJ1-2,-,TRBD1,TGTGCCATCAGTGTCGGGGACAGGGACTATGGCTACACCTTC,CAISVGDRDYGYTF
TRBV7-6,TRBJ1-1,once,TRBD1,TGTGCCAGCAGCGGACAGGGGGGCATGAACACTGAAGCTTTCTTT,CASSGQGGMNTEAFF
TRBV11-2,TRBJ2-7,-,TRBD1,TGTGCCAGCAGCTTGGACAGGGCGAGGCAGTACTTC,CASSLDRARQYF